This T cell receptor (beta chain) came from a study of blood T cell repertoires in COVID-19. On the study more broadly: From the United States, Italy and Spain came samples of acute and convalescent COVID-19. T cells, B-cell-depleted T cells, or PBMCs provided the cDNA or gDNA that served as material.

V lost 3 bases to trimming and J lost 3 bases, with 8 bases between them. The CDR3 covers 13 residues. Per the authors' pipeline: By means of reference gene primer amplification, nucleated cell counts were estimated. Some clones are missing from TCRdb's copy, which holds only in-frame ones; the method was immunoSEQ multiplex PCR. From that table come the V and J calls and clone size; the DNA was used to work out D and trimming. This sample carries about 94,000 clones, roughly 80% of them seen once, and the ten largest clones take around 19%. The sample consisted of peripheral blood. The genes are TRBV12-3 or TRBV12-4 and TRBJ2-5, with D perhaps TRBD2 (5 bases). This TCR was sampled from a human donor in a cohort sampled during active COVID-19. This chain's CDR3 is CASSFLGEETQYF. The CDR3 nucleotides read TGTGCCAGCAGTTTTCTCGGGGAAGAGACCCAGTACTTC.